These 9 T cell receptor beta chains were sequenced from one sample in a study of OX40 agonist ivuxolimab in advanced cancers. Some clones are missing from TCRdb's copy, which holds only in-frame ones; the method was immunoSEQ multiplex PCR. The sample gives fewer than 20,000 clones, about 84% of which show up once; about 15% is in the top ten. This specimen was CD4+ or CD8+ T cells sorted from blood, taken in a trial of the OX40 agonist ivuxolimab. The receptor set was obtained from an adult with an advanced solid tumor such as melanoma, head and neck, liver or kidney cancer.

This chain joins TRBV6-6 and TRBJ1-6, with D perhaps matching TRBD1 (5 bases). CDR1 MNHNY and CDR2 SVGAGI come from the germline V gene (reference sequence). Trimming left V 0 bases short and J 9 bases short, with 12 bases between. The CDR3 totals 15 residues. The CDR3 protein is CASSYSQGSGSPLHF. The CDR3 bases are TGTGCCAGCAGTTACTCTCAGGGATCCGGTTCACCCCTCCACTTT.

The gene calls are TRBV6-1 and TRBJ1-5; no firm D call. The CDR3 is 12 amino acids. Trimming shortened V by 4 bases and J by 9 bases, and 10 bases separated the two germline ends. Per the germline V gene, CDR1 is MNHNS and CDR2 is SASEGT. The CDR3 DNA follows: TGTGCCAGCAGTGTGGGTGTACGGCCCCAGCATTTT. Residues: CASSVGVRPQHF.

The V and J genes are TRBV5-6 and TRBJ1-6, with 11 positions matching TRBD1. The CDR3 runs to 15 residues. The germline CDR1 and CDR2 sequences are SGHDT and YYEEEE. J was trimmed by 9 bases and V by 4 bases; bases with no gene match: 6. CDR3 in DNA: TGTGCCAGCAGCGCGGGACAGGGGGAGGGTTCACCCCTCCACTTT. Its translation is CASSAGQGEGSPLHF.

The chain joins TRBV7-2 to TRBJ2-1; D is unclear. The V end was cut by 2 bases, the J end by 10 bases, with 12 bases between. This CDR3 spans 13 amino acids. In germline, CDR1 is SGHTA, CDR2 FQGNSA. Here the CDR3 DNA reads TGTGCCAGCAGCTTAAATCACGCGAGGGAGCAGTTCTTC. As protein: CASSLNHAREQFF.

The table lists this clone with a count of one. The chain couples TRBV15 to TRBJ2-5; tentatively, D is TRBD1 or TRBD2 (5 bases each). This CDR3 region has 14 residues. Germline-derived CDR1 and CDR2 are LNHNV and YYDKDF (reference sequence). V was shortened by 5 bases and J by 5 bases, with 15 bases between the two germline ends. Here the CDR3 DNA reads TGTGCCACCAGCGTTGGGACCTGGAAGGAGACCCAGTACTTC. Its protein is CATSVGTWKETQYF.

The V gene is TRBV6-1, the J gene TRBJ2-7; D possibly matches TRBD1 or TRBD2 (6 bases each). CDR1 and CDR2 from the germline V gene are MNHNS and SASEGT. The CDR3 totals 14 residues. V lost 5 bases to trimming and J lost 3 bases, with 14 bases between them. This CDR3 reads CASSQGKGLYEQYF. The DNA of the CDR3 is TGTGCCAGCAGTCAGGGGAAGGGACTCTACGAGCAGTACTTC.

This chain connects TRBV7-6 to TRBJ2-7; 9 nucleotides align to TRBD1. CDR1 is SGHVS and CDR2 is FNYEAQ in the germline V gene. V dropped 1 base and J dropped 7; count of bases not matched to a gene: 11. The CDR3 totals 16 residues. DNA of the CDR3: TGTGCCAGCAGCTTAGGGGGTAGGACAGGGGTAGGAGAGCAGTACTTC. Translation gives CASSLGGRTGVGEQYF.

This clone is medium-sized in the sample. The chain combines TRBV7-9 with TRBJ2-1; D remains unclear. CDR1 SEHNR and CDR2 FQNEAQ come from the germline V gene (reference sequence). The CDR3 runs to 14 residues. Trimming removed 2 bases from V and 7 bases from J, with 12 bases in between. The CDR3 region is CASSLSGAGNEQFF. For the CDR3, the DNA is TGTGCCAGCAGCTTATCGGGCGCCGGGAATGAGCAGTTCTTC.

The chain employs TRBV10-3 and TRBJ2-5; 8 bases agree with TRBD2. The trim removed 10 bases at V and 4 bases at J, leaving 5 bases unmatched. This CDR3 has 12 amino acids. Looked up from germline, CDR1 is ENHRY and CDR2 is SYGVKD. DNA for the CDR3: TGTGCCACCCGGGGGGGCCGAGAGACCCAGTACTTC. Amino acids: CATRGGRETQYF.